Below, 19 T cell receptor beta chains from the same sample are listed, as sequenced in a study of OX40 agonist ivuxolimab in advanced cancers. The protocol was immunoSEQ multiplex PCR, while the TCRdb copy is restricted to in-frame clones and leaves out a portion. The sample records some 81,000 clones, roughly 85% being singletons. The starting material was CD4+ or CD8+ T cells sorted from blood, obtained in a trial of the OX40 agonist ivuxolimab. Every receptor here comes from an adult with an advanced solid tumor such as melanoma, head and neck, liver or kidney cancer.

This chain links TRBV4-2 with TRBJ2-6, with 10 bases matching TRBD1. The CDR3 is 18 residues long. Losses at the gene ends were 3 bases for V and 0 bases for J; bases not matched to a gene: 5. Looked up from germline, CDR1 is LGHNA and CDR2 is YNFKEQ. The CDR3 loop is CASSHGGQGNSGANVLTF. The CDR3 bases are TGTGCCAGCAGCCACGGGGGACAGGGGAACTCTGGGGCCAACGTCCTGACTTTC.

This chain links TRBV5-4 with TRBJ1-3; the D is unclear. This CDR3 is 15 amino acids long. Germline-derived CDR1 and CDR2 are SGHNT and YYREEE (reference sequence). The germline V and J ends were trimmed by 0 bases and 0 bases, with 7 bases remaining between them. The CDR3 sequence is CASSLGTASGNTIYF. Here the CDR3 DNA reads TGTGCCAGCAGCTTGGGAACAGCCTCTGGAAACACCATATATTTT.

The V gene is TRBV5-1, the J gene TRBJ2-3, with D possibly called TRBD1 or TRBD2 (5 bases each). Germline V gene data show CDR1 as SGHRS and CDR2 as YFSETQ. This CDR3 is built from 14 residues. The ends were cut back, 5 bases at V and 0 bases at J, with 10 bases in the middle. This CDR3 reads CASSGGHSTDTQYF. CDR3 in DNA: TGCGCCAGCAGTGGGGGTCACAGCACAGATACGCAGTATTTT.

V usage is TRBV5-6 and J usage is TRBJ2-5; tentatively, D is TRBD1 (7 bases). The CDR3 has 14 residues. Germline-derived CDR1 and CDR2 are SGHDT and YYEEEE. Trimming stripped 4 bases from V and 5 bases from J, with 15 bases between. CDR3 sequence reads: CASSDPTGRETQYF. Written as DNA, the CDR3 is TGTGCCAGCAGCGACCCGACAGGGAGGGAGACCCAGTACTTC.

The chain has TRBV19 and TRBJ2-5; 11 positions match TRBD2. CDR3 size: 15 residues. Germline CDR1 LNHDA, CDR2 SQIVND (reference sequence). Trimming took 3 bases from V and 4 from J; bases not matched to a gene: 4. CDR3 in amino acids: CASSISGGAGETQYF. CDR3 DNA: TGTGCCAGTAGTATTAGCGGGGGGGCCGGAGAGACCCAGTACTTC.

The CDR3: CASSLFRGQGEKLFF. The CDR3, as DNA: TGTGCCAGCAGCTTATTCAGGGGGCAAGGTGAAAAACTGTTTTTT. V usage is TRBV7-2 and J usage is TRBJ1-4, with TRBD1 matching 8 bases. The CDR3 is 15 residues long. The germline CDR1 and CDR2 sequences are SGHTA and FQGNSA. J was trimmed by 7 bases and V by 2 bases; bases with no gene match: 6.

This clone has more than one count but fewer than ten. This chain connects TRBV12-5 to TRBJ2-7; the D is unclear. Per germline, CDR1 LGHNT and CDR2 FRNRAP. This CDR3 is built from 13 residues. V lost 5 bases to trimming and J lost 4 bases, with 12 bases between them. The CDR3 loop reads CASGLEFGYEQYF. CDR3 coding DNA: TGTGCTAGTGGTCTGGAGTTCGGGTACGAGCAGTACTTC.

The V gene is TRBV10-3, the J gene TRBJ1-2; the D gene is possibly TRBD1 (6 bases). With 2 bases removed from V and 6 bases from J, the gap between germline ends came to 13 bases. The CDR3 runs to 14 residues. CDR1 ENHRY and CDR2 SYGVKD come from the germline V gene. CDR3 residues: CAISETGNSDGYTF. CDR3 nucleotide sequence: TGTGCCATCAGTGAGACAGGGAATAGTGATGGCTACACCTTC.

The chain combines TRBV7-2 with TRBJ2-5, with a tentative D call TRBD2 (6 bases). Trimming left V 5 bases short and J 1 base short, with 14 bases between. Germline V gene sequence: CDR1 SGHTA, CDR2 FQGNSA. This CDR3 comprises 15 residues. The CDR3 here is CASSLRGGTQETQYF. CDR3 DNA sequence: TGTGCCAGCAGCCTGCGGGGCGGGACCCAAGAGACCCAGTACTTC.

In its sample, this clone was seen once. V usage is TRBV12-5 and J usage is TRBJ2-1; 7 bases match TRBD2. J gave up 0 bases and V 5 bases, and 1 base lay outside the gene matches. The length of the CDR3 is 14 residues. CDR1 LGHNT and CDR2 FRNRAP come from the germline V gene. CDR3 protein: CASGGGGSYNEQFF. The CDR3 nucleotides read TGTGCTAGTGGTGGCGGGGGCTCCTACAATGAGCAGTTCTTC.

V gene TRBV11-1 combines with J gene TRBJ2-3, with D possibly called TRBD1 or TRBD2 (6 bases each). Germline-derived CDR1 and CDR2 are SGHAT and FQDESV (reference sequence). There are 15 residues in the CDR3. The V end lost 5 bases, the J end lost 2 bases, and 14 bases lay between the germline ends. The CDR3 DNA follows: TGTGCCAGCAGCGGCGGGACACAGCCCACAGATACGCAGTATTTT. Protein: CASSGGTQPTDTQYF.

This rearrangement joins TRBV11-2 to TRBJ2-2; 7 nucleotides align to TRBD2. V shed 3 bases, J shed 5 bases, and the junction held 3 bases outside the gene matches. The CDR3 covers 14 residues. Germline CDR1 reads SGHAT; CDR2 reads FQNNGV. The CDR3 loop is CASSFLRETGELFF. CDR3 bases: TGTGCCAGCAGCTTCTTGCGGGAGACCGGGGAGCTGTTTTTT.

V is TRBV19 and J is TRBJ2-5; D may be TRBD2 (5 bases). The CDR3 spans 17 residues. Trimming stripped 3 bases from V and 2 bases from J, with 19 bases between. Germline CDR1 LNHDA, CDR2 SQIVND (reference sequence). As DNA, the CDR3 is TGTGCCAGTAGTATGAGTAGTGCGGGTCGTGGTCAAGAGACCCAGTACTTC. It is translated as CASSMSSAGRGQETQYF.

CDR3 bases: TGTGCCTGGCAAACCGGGACTAGTTTCCATGAGCAGTTCTTC. Protein sequence: CAWQTGTSFHEQFF. V and J are TRBV30 and TRBJ2-1; 8 bases line up with TRBD2. Germline-derived CDR1 and CDR2 are GTSNPN and SVGIG (reference sequence). V was pared by 5 bases and J by 8 bases, with 11 bases of the junction left unmatched. The CDR3 length is 14 residues.

The chain links TRBV10-3 to TRBJ2-4; D perhaps matches TRBD1 (5 bases). This CDR3 region has 18 residues. Germline CDR1 and CDR2: ENHRY and SYGVKD. Trimming cost V 0 bases and J 0 bases, with 15 bases left between them. The CDR3, as DNA: TGTGCCATCAGTGAGTCAGGGGCAGGGAAGCTAGCCAAAAACATTCAGTACTTC. It translates to CAISESGAGKLAKNIQYF.

The chain is built from TRBV4-1 and TRBJ1-3; 9 nucleotides align to TRBD1. CDR3 length: 17 amino acids. The germline gives CDR1 MGHRA, CDR2 YSYEKL. V shed 5 bases, J shed 1 base, and the junction held 9 bases outside the gene matches. The CDR3 coding sequence is TGCGCCAGCAGCTACCGGGACAGGGAGGCGTCTGGAAACACCATATATTTT. Its translation: CASSYRDREASGNTIYF.

The J gene is TRBJ1-5, the V gene TRBV6-6; unclear D gene. Trimming pared 10 bases from V and 0 bases from J, leaving 13 bases between. The CDR3 runs 14 residues. The germline CDR1 and CDR2 sequences are MNHNY and SVGAGI (reference sequence). The CDR3 coding sequence is TGTGCCACCCAGGAAACTTATAGCAATCAGCCCCAGCATTTT. Protein: CATQETYSNQPQHF.

This chain joins TRBV30 and TRBJ1-5; 7 positions match TRBD1. This CDR3 region has 18 residues. After removal of 0 bases from V and 0 bases from J, the junction contained 11 bases not matched to a gene. Per germline, CDR1 GTSNPN and CDR2 SVGIG (reference sequence). Here the CDR3 reads CAWSVRGQRRYSNQPQHF. The CDR3, as DNA: TGTGCCTGGAGTGTACGGGGACAGAGACGATATAGCAATCAGCCCCAGCATTTT.

The V call is TRBV19, the J call TRBJ2-1, with D possibly matching TRBD1 (5 bases). The V end lost 5 bases, the J end lost 8 bases, and 22 bases lay between the germline ends. CDR3 length: 16 amino acids. Germline loops: CDR1 LNHDA, CDR2 SQIVND (reference sequence). Here the CDR3 reads CASSQDSAPRADEQFF. The CDR3 region has the DNA TGTGCCAGTAGTCAAGACAGTGCACCCCGGGCGGATGAGCAGTTCTTC.